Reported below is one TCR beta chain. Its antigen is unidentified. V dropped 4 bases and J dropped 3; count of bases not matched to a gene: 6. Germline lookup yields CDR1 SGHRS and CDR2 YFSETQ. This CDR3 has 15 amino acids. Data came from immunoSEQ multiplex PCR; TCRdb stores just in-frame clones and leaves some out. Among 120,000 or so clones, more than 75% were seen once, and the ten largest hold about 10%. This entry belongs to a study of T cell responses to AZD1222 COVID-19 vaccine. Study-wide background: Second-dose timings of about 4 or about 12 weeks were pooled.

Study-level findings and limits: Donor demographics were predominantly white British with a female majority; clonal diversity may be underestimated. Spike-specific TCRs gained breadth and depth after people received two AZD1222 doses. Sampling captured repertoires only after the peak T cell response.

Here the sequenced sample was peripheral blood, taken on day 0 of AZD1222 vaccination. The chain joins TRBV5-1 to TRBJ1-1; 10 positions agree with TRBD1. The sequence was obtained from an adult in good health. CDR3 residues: CASSLRTGGDTEAFF. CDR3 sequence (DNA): TGCGCCAGCAGCCTTAGGACAGGGGGGGACACTGAAGCTTTCTTT.